At least ten counts were recorded for the clone carrying this T cell receptor beta chain. Its target is unknown. This entry comes from a study of T cell clonality in common variable immunodeficiency. General observations from the study: CVID subjects shared fewer TCRbeta clones than healthy controls did.

Produced via immunoSEQ multiplex PCR; TCRdb's table is partial and in-frame only. The profile covers approximately 44,000 clones, none occurring a single time. This receptor was obtained from a person aged 18 to 75 in good health. The sequenced sample was peripheral blood mononuclear cells.

Here the CDR3 reads CASKLGGGQETQYF. The covered CDR3 bases are TGTGCCAGCAAGCTTGGGGGGGGGCAAGAGACC. The V gene is TRBV5-6, the J gene TRBJ2-5, with TRBD2 matching over 7 bases. The read ends 3 residues shy of where the CDR3 ends; the end is completed using the germline J gene. V shed 6 bases and J 2 bases; nucleotides not matched to a gene: 7. Germline V gene lookup returns CDR1 SGHDT and CDR2 YYEEEE. The CDR3 loop spans 14 amino acids. Filled out from reference TRBV5-6 and TRBJ2-5, the complete variable domain reads DAGVTQSPTHLIKTRGQQVTLRCSPKSGHDTVSWYQQALGQGPQFIFQYYEEEERQRGNFPDRFSGHQFPNYSSELNVNALLLGDSALYLCASKLGGGQETQYFGPGTRLLVL.